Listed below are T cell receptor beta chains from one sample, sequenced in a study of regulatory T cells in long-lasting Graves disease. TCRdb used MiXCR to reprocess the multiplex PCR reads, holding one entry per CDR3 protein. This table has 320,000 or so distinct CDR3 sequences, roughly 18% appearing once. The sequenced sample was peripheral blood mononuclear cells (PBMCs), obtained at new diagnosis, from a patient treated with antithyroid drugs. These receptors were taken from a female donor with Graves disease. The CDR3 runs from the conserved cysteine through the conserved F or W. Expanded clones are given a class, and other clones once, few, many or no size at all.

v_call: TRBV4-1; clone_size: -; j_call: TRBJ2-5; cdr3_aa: CASSQDLGLAGGQETQYF
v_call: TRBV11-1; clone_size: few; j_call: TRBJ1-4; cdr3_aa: CASSLTGGVNEKLFF
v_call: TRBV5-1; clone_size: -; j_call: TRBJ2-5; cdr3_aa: CASSLGGMRETQYF
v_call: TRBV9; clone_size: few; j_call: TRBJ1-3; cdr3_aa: CASSVGGTTANTIYF
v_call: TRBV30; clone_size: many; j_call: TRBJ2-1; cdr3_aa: CAWTTIAGHNEQFF
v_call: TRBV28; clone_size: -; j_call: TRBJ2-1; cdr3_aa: CASSDSGTGEQFF
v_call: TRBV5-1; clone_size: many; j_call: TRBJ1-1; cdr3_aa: CASSGQGGDTEAFF
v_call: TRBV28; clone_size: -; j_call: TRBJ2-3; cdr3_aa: CASSFGLDTQYF
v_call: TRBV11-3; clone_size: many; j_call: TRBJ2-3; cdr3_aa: CASSLRVLAGAPDTQYF
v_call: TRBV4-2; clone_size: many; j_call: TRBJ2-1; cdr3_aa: CASSQGTRGANEQFF
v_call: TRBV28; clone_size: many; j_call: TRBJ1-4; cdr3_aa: CASSNLGVVQGPSNEKLFF
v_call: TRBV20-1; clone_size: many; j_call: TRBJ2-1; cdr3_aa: CSARLFSGGGEQFF
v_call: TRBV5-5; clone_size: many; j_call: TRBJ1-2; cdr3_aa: CASTHTGVYGYTF
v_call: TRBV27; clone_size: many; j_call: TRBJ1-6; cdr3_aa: CASSLSRGNSPLHF
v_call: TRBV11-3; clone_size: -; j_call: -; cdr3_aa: CASSLDSGQGETQYF